Below, one T cell receptor (beta chain) is given with its context. The sample originates from a study of blood T cell repertoires in COVID-19. Turning to the study itself: Sites in the United States, Italy and Spain provided acute and convalescent COVID-19 samples. T cells, B-cell-depleted T cells, or PBMCs provided the cDNA or gDNA that served as material.

Original analysis: Amplifying reference gene primers gave estimates of nucleated cell counts. This table comes from immunoSEQ multiplex PCR, and its TCRdb copy is limited to in-frame clones, with some not included. For V, J and clone size, that table is used; D and trimming come from the DNA. The repertoire has roughly 110,000 clones, around 90% of them found once; the top ten carry 4.9%. The germline V gene encodes CDR1 SGHRS and CDR2 YFSETQ. V was cut by 0 bases and J by 9 bases, with 16 bases left in between. The CDR3 runs to 14 residues. The TCR originated in a man between 35 and 55 years old with active or convalescent COVID-19. The sequencing sample was made of peripheral blood. The gene calls are TRBV5-1 and TRBJ2-7; possibly TRBD2 for D (5 bases). CDR3 sequence (DNA): TGCGCCAGCAGCTTGGGCGAATTCACCGAGGGGCAGTACTTC. It encodes CASSLGEFTEGQYF.